This TCR beta chain is from a study of blood T cell repertoires in COVID-19. Study background: Samples taken during acute and convalescent COVID-19 were collected in the United States, Italy and Spain. T cells, B-cell-depleted T cells, or PBMCs supplied cDNA or gDNA.

Germline V gene data show CDR1 as MNHEY and CDR2 as SVGAGI. The CDR3 is 13 amino acids. Trimming took 6 bases from V and 5 from J; bases not matched to a gene: 2. Assay used: immunoSEQ multiplex PCR; TCRdb lists only in-frame clones, some missing. The sample holds under 250,000 clones, 85% to 90% seen once. This TCR was recovered from a man aged 50-59 years with COVID-19, enrolled during active disease. J is TRBJ1-4 and V is TRBV6-5; the match to TRBD1 covers 8 bases. The sample taken for sequencing was peripheral blood. The CDR3 here is CASRGQENEKLFF. The CDR3 coding sequence is TGTGCCAGCAGGGGACAGGAGAATGAAAAACTGTTTTTT.